One sample yielded the 10 T cell receptor beta chains listed below, sequenced in a study of CD8 T cells in Susac syndrome. An amount of RNA that ranged from roughly 0.5 to 1 ug was reverse transcribed with random hexamers. Using its own MiXCR run on the immunoSEQ multiplex PCR reads, TCRdb lists one record per CDR3 protein. The data contain 200,000 to 300,000 distinct CDR3 sequences, 90% to 96% of them seen just once; the ten biggest clones take up less than 0.11%. The sequencing sample was made of CD4+ T cells from PBMCs. These receptor sequences come from a human donor with Susac syndrome.

The chain is built from TRBV20-1 and TRBJ2-3, with TRBD1 as a possible D gene (6 bases). The CDR3 totals 12 residues. Germline V gene lookup returns CDR1 DFQATT and CDR2 SNEGSKA (reference sequence). Deletions cut 6 bases from V and 3 bases from J, with 10 bases between. This CDR3 reads CSATTGTDTQYF. DNA of the CDR3: TGCAGTGCAACCACAGGGACAGATACGCAGTATTTT.

The V gene is TRBV12-3 or TRBV12-4, the J gene TRBJ2-1; 12 bases fit TRBD2. The CDR3 contains 16 residues. Germline trimming cut 6 bases from V and 7 bases from J; bases unmatched to any gene: 10. CDR3 DNA: TGTGCCAGCAGAGAAACTGGACTAGCGGGGCCTAATGAGCAGTTCTTC. Translated, it gives CASRETGLAGPNEQFF.

The sample holds one count of this clonotype. The chain links TRBV29-1 to TRBJ2-5; a possible D gene is TRBD1 (6 bases). The germline V and J ends were trimmed by 0 bases and 4 bases, with 15 bases remaining between them. CDR3 length: 15 amino acids. From germline, CDR1 is SQVTM and CDR2 ANQGSEA. This CDR3 reads CSVEDRVRGTETQYF. The DNA for the CDR3 is TGCAGCGTTGAAGATCGGGTCAGGGGTACAGAGACCCAGTACTTC.

This chain links TRBV7-9 with TRBJ2-2; D call uncertain. V gave up 7 bases and J gave up 0 bases, with 12 bases separating them. There are 15 residues in the CDR3. The germline CDR1 and CDR2 sequences are SEHNR and FQNEAQ (reference sequence). The CDR3 region is CASTPYRPNTGELFF. In DNA, the CDR3 is TGTGCCAGCACTCCCTACAGACCGAACACCGGGGAGCTGTTTTTT.

The chain has TRBV18 and TRBJ1-2; D gene uncertain. The CDR3 length is 13 residues. V was clipped by 3 bases and J by 3 bases, with 8 bases between them. The germline V gene encodes CDR1 KGHSH and CDR2 LQKENI. The CDR3 spells CASSPSRDYGYTF. The CDR3 bases are TGTGCCAGCTCACCCAGCAGAGACTATGGCTACACCTTC.

This rearrangement joins TRBV6-5 to TRBJ2-5; no clear D gene. The CDR3 has 14 residues. Germline V gene lookup returns CDR1 MNHEY and CDR2 SVGAGI. Trimming took off 2 bases at V and 3 bases at J, with 10 bases between the two ends. CDR3 residues: CASSYVEIKETQYF. The CDR3 coding sequence is TGTGCCAGCAGTTACGTTGAGATTAAAGAGACCCAGTACTTC.

V and J are TRBV5-1 and TRBJ2-2; D gene unclear. CDR1 and CDR2 from the germline V gene are SGHRS and YFSETQ. Trimming took off 0 bases at V and 0 bases at J, with 6 bases between the two ends. The CDR3 is 15 residues long. This CDR3 is CASSLEVANTGELFF. The CDR3 bases are TGCGCCAGCAGCTTGGAGGTGGCGAACACCGGGGAGCTGTTTTTT.

The chain is built from TRBV2 and TRBJ2-5; D gene ambiguous. The CDR3 is 14 residues long. V was clipped by 7 bases and J by 1 base, with 13 bases between them. Per germline, CDR1 SNHLY and CDR2 FYNNEI. The CDR3 region has the DNA TGTGCCAGCAAGTCAATGCACTCCCAAGAGACCCAGTACTTC. Amino acids: CASKSMHSQETQYF.

This chain links TRBV20-1 with TRBJ2-5, with TRBD1 as a possible D gene (6 bases). V lost 5 bases to trimming and J lost 3 bases, with 13 bases between them. There are 13 residues in the CDR3. Germline V gives CDR1 DFQATT, CDR2 SNEGSKA (reference sequence). The CDR3 loop reads CSAPITGKETQYF. The CDR3 DNA reads as TGCAGTGCTCCCATTACAGGGAAAGAGACCCAGTACTTC.

The J gene is TRBJ2-7, the V gene TRBV2; 9 bases fit TRBD1. Germline assignment: CDR1 SNHLY and CDR2 FYNNEI. V lost 6 bases and J lost 5; bases outside the gene matches: 14. The CDR3 loop spans 16 amino acids. The CDR3 sequence: CASSPDRTGVVNEQYF. CDR3 nucleotide sequence: TGTGCCAGCAGCCCAGATCGGACAGGGGTGGTTAACGAGCAGTACTTC. Full variable domain (rest looked up from reference TRBV2 and TRBJ2-7): EPEVTQTPSHQVTQMGQEVILRCVPISNHLYFYWYRQILGQKVEFLVSFYNNEISEKSEIFDDQFSVERPDGSNFTLKIRSTKLEDSAMYFCASSPDRTGVVNEQYFGPGTRLTVT.